Listed below are T cell receptor beta chains from one sample, sequenced in a study of cytomegalovirus exposure and HLA in healthy donors. TCRdb keeps only in-frame clones here, not all; method: immunoSEQ multiplex PCR. The table lists around 150,000 clones, 80% of them singletons. The material sequenced was PBMCs. These receptors were obtained from a man younger than 30 in good health and CMV-seropositive. The CDR3 runs from the conserved cysteine through the conserved F or W. A D gene is named only where the DNA matches it firmly. Clone size is stated in some rows and not others, as once, few, many or a class when expanded.

>TRBV9|.|TRBJ2-7|15|TRBD2
CASSVGSSGSVEQYF
TGTGCCAGCAGCGTAGGGTCTAGCGGGAGCGTCGAGCAGTACTTC
>TRBV19|few|TRBJ2-6|14|.
CASSIAIGANVLTF
TGTGCCAGTAGTATCGCTATTGGGGCCAACGTCCTGACTTTC
>TRBV6-1|.|TRBJ2-3|15|TRBD1
CASTASTGWADTQYF
TGTGCCAGCACCGCCTCGACAGGGTGGGCAGATACGCAGTATTTT
>TRBV15|.|TRBJ1-2|13|.
CATSSQKGGPRTF
TGTGCCACCAGCAGTCAGAAGGGGGGGCCTCGCACCTTC
>TRBV9|.|TRBJ2-1|17|TRBD2
CASSPYHGLAGTNEQFF
TGTGCCAGCAGCCCTTATCATGGACTAGCGGGAACCAATGAGCAGTTCTTC
>TRBV11-2|.|TRBJ1-2|15|.
CASSSSLDSFYGYTF
TGTGCCAGCAGCTCCTCCCTAGACAGCTTCTATGGCTACACCTTC
>TRBV7-2|.|TRBJ2-7|15|TRBD2
CASSTSSGNRYEQYF
TGTGCCAGCAGCACCTCCAGCGGGAACAGGTACGAGCAGTACTTC
>TRBV6-5|once|TRBJ2-3|11|.
CASSYPGSQYF
TGTGCCAGCAGTTACCCGGGATCGCAGTATTTT
>TRBV4-1|.|TRBJ2-7|12|.
CASSQTGNEQYF
TGCGCCAGCAGCCAAACAGGGAACGAGCAGTACTTC
>TRBV27|.|TRBJ2-7|15|.
CASSSLMGTAYEQYF
TGTGCCAGCAGTTCCCTGATGGGCACGGCCTACGAGCAGTACTTC
>TRBV7-2|.|TRBJ2-7|18|TRBD1
CASSLGVAGQQGSYEQYF
TGTGCCAGCAGCTTAGGCGTTGCCGGCCAACAGGGGTCCTACGAGCAGTACTTC
>TRBV5-6|.|TRBJ2-7|14|.
CASSSGLGSYEQYF
TGTGCCAGCAGCTCCGGACTGGGCTCCTACGAGCAGTACTTC
>TRBV27|.|TRBJ1-5|15|TRBD1
CASSLRDSLNQPQHF
TGTGCCAGCAGTTTAAGGGACAGCCTTAATCAGCCCCAGCATTTT
>TRBV18|few|TRBJ1-2|15|TRBD1
CASSPERQGAWGYTF
TGTGCCAGCTCACCAGAGCGACAGGGGGCTTGGGGCTACACCTTC
>TRBV10-1|.|TRBJ2-3|16|.
CASSSPAGLHTDTQYF
TGCGCCAGCAGCTCACCTGCGGGACTCCACACAGATACGCAGTATTTT
>TRBV6-1|.|TRBJ2-7|15|.
CASSWSPSATYEQYF
TGTGCCAGCAGTTGGTCCCCTAGCGCCACCTACGAGCAGTACTTC
>TRBV27|.|TRBJ2-7|13|.
CASSGQGPYEQYF
TGTGCCAGCAGTGGCCAGGGGCCCTACGAGCAGTACTTC
>TRBV7-9|.|TRBJ2-7|14|TRBD1
CASSRTGGIYEQYF
TGTGCCAGCAGCCGCACAGGGGGCATCTACGAGCAGTACTTC
>TRBV6-6|.|TRBJ1-2|15|TRBD1
CASSVDRDPRYGYTF
TGTGCCAGCAGTGTAGACAGGGACCCCCGCTATGGCTACACCTTC
>TRBV13|.|TRBJ2-2|14|.
CASRLLANTGELFF
TGTGCCAGCAGACTACTTGCGAACACCGGGGAGCTGTTTTTT
>TRBV7-9|.|TRBJ2-7|12|.
CASSRLSYEQYF
TGTGCCAGCAGCCGGTTATCCTACGAGCAGTACTTC
>TRBV18|.|TRBJ2-7|14|.
CASSRSATSYEQYF
TGTGCCAGCTCACGCAGCGCTACCTCTTACGAGCAGTACTTC
>TRBV27|.|TRBJ2-7|13|TRBD2
CASSLAGTYEQYF
TGTGCCAGCAGCCTAGCGGGAACCTACGAGCAGTACTTC
>TRBV2|.|TRBJ1-3|13|.
CANLGGPGNTIYF
TGTGCCAACCTAGGGGGACCTGGAAACACCATATATTTT
>TRBV18|.|TRBJ2-1|16|TRBD2
CASSPSLAGGPLEQFF
TGTGCCAGCTCACCCTCACTAGCGGGAGGGCCCCTTGAGCAGTTCTTC
>TRBV19|.|TRBJ2-1|16|TRBD2
CASSIVSGGGNDEQFF
TGTGCCAGTAGTATAGTTTCGGGGGGAGGAAACGATGAGCAGTTCTTC
>TRBV7-9|once|TRBJ2-2|11|.
CASIFAGELFF
TGTGCCAGCATTTTCGCCGGGGAGCTGTTTTTT
>TRBV28|.|TRBJ1-1|14|.
CASRGGPWNTEAFF
TGTGCCAGCAGGGGTGGGCCCTGGAACACTGAAGCTTTCTTT
>TRBV10-1|once|TRBJ2-3|17|TRBD1
CASSGTPGQGKTDTQYF
TGCGCCAGCAGTGGAACCCCGGGACAGGGGAAAACAGATACGCAGTATTTT
>TRBV7-9|.|TRBJ1-1|12|.
CASSLKGIEAFF
TGTGCCAGCAGCTTAAAGGGGATTGAAGCTTTCTTT
>TRBV14|once|TRBJ1-1|14|.
CASAQTTGNTEAFF
TGTGCCAGCGCCCAAACGACAGGAAACACTGAAGCTTTCTTT
>TRBV19|.|TRBJ1-1|15|TRBD1
CASSSWTGPGTEAFF
TGTGCCAGTAGTTCCTGGACAGGCCCGGGCACTGAAGCTTTCTTT
>TRBV5-1|few|TRBJ1-4|22|TRBD1
CASSPDQDRERVLSATNEKLFF
TGCGCCAGCAGCCCGGACCAGGACAGGGAAAGAGTCTTGTCCGCAACTAATGAAAAACTGTTTTTT
>TRBV19|.|TRBJ1-1|15|.
CASKPPARPNTEAFF
TGTGCCAGCAAACCCCCCGCCAGGCCGAACACTGAAGCTTTCTTT
>TRBV7-2|.|TRBJ2-7|13|.
CASSHGGLDEQYF
TGTGCCAGCAGCCACGGGGGTCTCGACGAGCAGTACTTC
>TRBV11-1|.|TRBJ1-4|16|.
CASSQDKGVLNEKLFF
TGTGCCAGCAGCCAAGATAAGGGGGTTCTTAATGAAAAACTGTTTTTT
>TRBV4-1|few|TRBJ2-1|15|.
CASSQGFIVGGLQFF
TGCGCCAGCAGCCAAGGATTTATAGTGGGGGGTTTACAGTTCTTC
>TRBV6-1|few|TRBJ1-2|12|.
CASSLAVYGYTF
TGTGCCAGCAGTTTGGCAGTCTATGGCTACACCTTC
>TRBV27|.|TRBJ2-5|14|.
CASSREWGEETQYF
TGTGCCAGCAGTAGGGAGTGGGGGGAAGAGACCCAGTACTTC
>TRBV19|.|TRBJ2-7|15|TRBD2
CASSIGVGGTYEQYF
TGTGCCAGTAGTATCGGCGTGGGGGGGACCTACGAGCAGTACTTC